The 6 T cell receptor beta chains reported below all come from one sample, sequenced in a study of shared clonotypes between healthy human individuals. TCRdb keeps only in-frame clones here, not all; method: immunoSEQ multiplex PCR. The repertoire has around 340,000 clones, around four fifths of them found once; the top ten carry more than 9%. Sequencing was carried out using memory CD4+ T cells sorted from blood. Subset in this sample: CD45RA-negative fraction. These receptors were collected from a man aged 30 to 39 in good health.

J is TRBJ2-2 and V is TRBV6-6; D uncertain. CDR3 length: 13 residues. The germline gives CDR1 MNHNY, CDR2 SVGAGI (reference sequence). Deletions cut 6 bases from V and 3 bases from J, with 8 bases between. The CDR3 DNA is TGTGCCAGCAGCTCCGAGGACACCGGGGAGCTGTTTTTT. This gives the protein CASSSEDTGELFF.

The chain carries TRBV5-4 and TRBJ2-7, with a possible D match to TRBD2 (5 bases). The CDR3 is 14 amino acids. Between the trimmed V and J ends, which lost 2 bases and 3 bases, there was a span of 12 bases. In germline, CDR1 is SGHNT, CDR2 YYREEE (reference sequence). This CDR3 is CASSFDPGLYEQYF. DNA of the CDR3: TGTGCCAGCAGCTTTGACCCAGGACTCTACGAGCAGTACTTC. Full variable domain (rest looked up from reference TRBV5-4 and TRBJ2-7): ETGVTQSPTHLIKTRGQQVTLRCSSQSGHNTVSWYQQALGQGPQFIFQYYREEENGRGNFPPRFSGLQFPNYSSELNVNALELDDSALYLCASSFDPGLYEQYFGPGTRLTVT.

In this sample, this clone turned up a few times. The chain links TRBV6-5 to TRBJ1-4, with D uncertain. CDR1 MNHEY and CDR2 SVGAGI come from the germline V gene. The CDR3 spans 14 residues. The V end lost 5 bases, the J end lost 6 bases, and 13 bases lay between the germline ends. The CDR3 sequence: CASSRHLIYEKLFF. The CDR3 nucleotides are TGTGCCAGCAGTCGACACCTCATTTATGAAAAACTGTTTTTT.

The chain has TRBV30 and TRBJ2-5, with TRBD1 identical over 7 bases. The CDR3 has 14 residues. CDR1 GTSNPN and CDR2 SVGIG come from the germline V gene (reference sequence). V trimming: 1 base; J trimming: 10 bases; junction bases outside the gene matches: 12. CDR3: CAWSAARTGTGQYF. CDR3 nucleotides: TGTGCCTGGAGTGCCGCCAGGACAGGCACGGGCCAGTACTTC.

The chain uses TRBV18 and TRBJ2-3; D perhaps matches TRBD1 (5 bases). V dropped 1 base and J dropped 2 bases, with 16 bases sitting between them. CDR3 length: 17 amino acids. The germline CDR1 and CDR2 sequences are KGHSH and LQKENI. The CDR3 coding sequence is TGTGCCAGCTCACCACTCCCCGGACATGTTGTCACAGATACGCAGTATTTT. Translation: CASSPLPGHVVTDTQYF.

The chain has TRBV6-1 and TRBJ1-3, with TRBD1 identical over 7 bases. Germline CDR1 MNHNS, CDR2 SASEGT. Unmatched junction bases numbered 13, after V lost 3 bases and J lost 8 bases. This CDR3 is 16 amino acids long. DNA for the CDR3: TGTGCCAGCAGTGACTACCCAGGGGGACGAGAGTACACCATATATTTT. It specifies CASSDYPGGREYTIYF.